One sample yielded the 9 T cell receptor beta chains listed below, sequenced in a study of T cell responses to AZD1222 COVID-19 vaccine. Clones were sequenced by immunoSEQ multiplex PCR, and TCRdb holds only the in-frame ones, with some missing. This table has around 100,000 clones, about 92% appearing once. The sequenced sample was peripheral blood, obtained on day 0 of AZD1222 vaccination. These receptors all stem from an adult in good health.

The chain couples TRBV27 to TRBJ1-5, with D possibly TRBD1 on 5 matching bases. V was trimmed by 5 bases and J by 6 bases, leaving 14 bases between them. Germline assignment: CDR1 MNHEY and CDR2 SMNVEV (reference sequence). The CDR3 sequence is 14 residues long. CDR3 amino acids: CASSRGQKGQPQHF. The CDR3 nucleotides read TGTGCCAGCAGTCGTGGACAAAAGGGTCAGCCCCAGCATTTT.

This clone was seen just once. The chain carries TRBV30 and TRBJ1-6; no firm D call. The CDR3 sequence is 12 residues long. Germline-derived CDR1 and CDR2 are GTSNPN and SVGIG (reference sequence). Trimming shortened V by 1 base and J by 11 bases, and 9 bases separated the two germline ends. CDR3 loop: CAWSAPGPPLHF. CDR3 nucleotides: TGTGCCTGGAGTGCCCCCGGACCACCCCTCCACTTT.

The V and J genes are TRBV11-3 and TRBJ2-3; 13 nucleotides agree with TRBD2. Per germline, CDR1 SGHNT and CDR2 YENEEA. This CDR3 has 16 amino acids. After removal of 4 bases from V and 4 bases from J, the junction contained 5 bases not matched to a gene. The DNA for the CDR3 is TGTGCCAGCAGCTCCCGGACTAGCGGGAGTGCAGATACGCAGTATTTT. Translating gives CASSSRTSGSADTQYF.

J is TRBJ1-6 and V is TRBV27; tentative D call: TRBD1 (6 bases). The CDR3 is made up of 15 amino acids. V was pared by 4 bases and J by 5 bases, with 12 bases between. Germline loops: CDR1 MNHEY, CDR2 SMNVEV (reference sequence). The CDR3 nucleotides read TGTGCCAGCAGTTCCTGGACAGCGGATAATTCACCCCTCCACTTT. Amino acid sequence: CASSSWTADNSPLHF.

Here the CDR3 reads CASSVEGRTDTQYF. CDR3 sequence (DNA): TGTGCCAGCAGCGTAGAAGGTCGCACAGATACGCAGTATTTT. The chain employs TRBV9 and TRBJ2-3; no clear D gene. From germline, CDR1 is SGDLS and CDR2 YYNGEE. The CDR3 extends over 14 amino acids. V gave up 0 bases and J gave up 1 base, with 6 bases separating them.

In the case of this clone: The germline gene is not matched at one end of the junction; a read error may be the cause. The V gene is TRBV7-9, the J gene TRBJ2-7; 8 nucleotides line up with TRBD1. In germline, CDR1 is SEHNR, CDR2 FQNEAQ (reference sequence). The CDR3 contains 11 residues. The CDR3 reads CASTPRWDRHF. Written as DNA, the CDR3 is TGTGCCAGCACTCCTCGCTGGGACAGGCACTTC.

In this sample, this clone turned up once. This sequence joins TRBV27 and TRBJ2-7; perhaps TRBD1 as D (6 bases). V lost 2 bases to trimming and J lost 2 bases, with 13 bases between them. The CDR3 spans 15 residues. Germline V gives CDR1 MNHEY, CDR2 SMNVEV (reference sequence). The CDR3 DNA follows: TGTGCCAGCAGTTTAGATTTTACAGGGACCTACGAGCAGTACTTC. Amino acids: CASSLDFTGTYEQYF.

The genes are TRBV10-3 and TRBJ1-2, with D possibly TRBD1 on 5 matching bases. The germline gives CDR1 ENHRY, CDR2 SYGVKD. CDR3 length equals 16 residues. V lost 0 bases and J 1 base, leaving 12 bases between the germline ends. The chain's CDR3 is CAISESPTDFNYGYTF. The CDR3 DNA sequence: TGTGCCATCAGTGAGTCGCCGACAGATTTTAACTATGGCTACACCTTC.

The chain is built from TRBV5-5 and TRBJ2-3; D is undetermined. CDR1 SGHKS and CDR2 YYEKEE come from the germline V gene (reference sequence). The CDR3 is made up of 15 amino acids. V dropped 1 base and J dropped 4 bases, with 13 bases sitting between them. CDR3 amino acids: CASSLSVGAADTQYF. For the CDR3, the DNA is TGTGCCAGCAGCTTGTCCGTAGGCGCCGCAGATACGCAGTATTTT.